The rows below give T cell receptor beta chains drawn from one sample of a study of cytomegalovirus exposure and HLA in healthy donors. Clones were read by immunoSEQ multiplex PCR, and TCRdb kept only the in-frame ones, dropping some. The sample holds 150,000 to 200,000 clones, approximately 72% seen once. The sample taken for sequencing was PBMCs. These receptors all stem from a human donor in good health. CDR3s include the opening cysteine and the closing phenylalanine or tryptophan. Fields, in order: J gene, V gene, clone size, D gene, CDR3 DNA, CDR3 protein. The D gene is left open where the match is weak. Size tells how often a clone was seen (once, few, many) or the class of an expanded clone, and some rows leave it out.

TRBJ1-1,TRBV6-1,NA,NA,TGTGCCAGCAGTGACTTACCAGGGTCTAAGGCTGAAGCTTTCTTT,CASSDLPGSKAEAFF
TRBJ2-7,TRBV2,NA,TRBD2,TGTGCCAGCAGAAGACTAGCGGGGGGGCCCTACGAGCAGTACTTC,CASRRLAGGPYEQYF
TRBJ1-4,TRBV6-5,once,TRBD1,TGTGCCAGCACGGGACAGGGGAATGAAAAACTGTTTTTT,CASTGQGNEKLFF
TRBJ1-2,TRBV30,NA,NA,TGTGCCTGGAGTGTAGATCGCAGTCCAGGCTACACCTTC,CAWSVDRSPGYTF
TRBJ1-1,TRBV4-2,NA,NA,TGTGCCAGCAGCCAAGAGTACAGGAACACTGAAGCTTTCTTT,CASSQEYRNTEAFF
TRBJ2-7,TRBV4-1,NA,NA,TGCGCCAGCAGCCAAGATCCTAGGCAAATTTCCTACGAGCAGTACTTC,CASSQDPRQISYEQYF
TRBJ1-2,TRBV27,once,TRBD1,TGTGCCAGCAGTCGGACAGGGGGCGACTATGGCTACACCTTC,CASSRTGGDYGYTF
TRBJ1-2,TRBV2,NA,TRBD1,TGTGCCAGCAGTGCAGGGGGCTTTTATGGCTACACCTTC,CASSAGGFYGYTF
TRBJ1-1,TRBV30,few,NA,TGTGCCTGGAGTCCCGAATCCTCGGGGACTGAAGCTTTCTTT,CAWSPESSGTEAFF
TRBJ1-1,TRBV11-2,NA,NA,TGTGCCAGCAGCTTGGCCCTTGAAGCTTTCTTT,CASSLALEAFF
TRBJ2-2,TRBV5-1,NA,NA,TGCGCCAGCAGGCTGGGGGGATACGGGGAGCTGTTTTTT,CASRLGGYGELFF
TRBJ2-3,TRBV9,NA,NA,TGTGCCAGCAGCGTAGAGGGGGGGGGTACGCAGTATTTT,CASSVEGGGTQYF
TRBJ2-1,TRBV5-6,few,NA,TGTGCCGGCAGCTTGGCGAATGAGCAGTTCTTC,CAGSLANEQFF
TRBJ2-3,TRBV13,NA,TRBD2,TGTGCCAGCAGCTCCAGGACTAGCGGGGGATTCACAGATACGCAGTATTTT,CASSSRTSGGFTDTQYF
TRBJ1-2,TRBV5-1,NA,NA,TGCGCCAGCAGCTCTGGGGACTCTAACTATGGCTACACCTTC,CASSSGDSNYGYTF
TRBJ1-4,TRBV7-6,few,TRBD1,TGTGCCAGCAGCTCAAGGGGGCCGGGAGAAAAACTGTTTTTT,CASSSRGPGEKLFF
TRBJ1-1,TRBV30,NA,TRBD1,TGTGCCTGGAGTGTACTGGGACAGGGCCCCACTGAAGCTTTCTTT,CAWSVLGQGPTEAFF
TRBJ2-3,TRBV9,once,TRBD2,TGTGCCAGCAGCGTAGGTGGAGTAGCGGGGGCCCTCACAGATACGCAGTATTTT,CASSVGGVAGALTDTQYF
TRBJ2-2,TRBV6-1,NA,TRBD2,TGTGCCAGCAGTGATTTGATGCGGGGGGATAACACCGGGGAGCTGTTTTTT,CASSDLMRGDNTGELFF
TRBJ2-3,TRBV2,NA,TRBD2,TGTGCCAGCAGTGACCGGACTAGCATCGGCACAGATACGCAGTATTTT,CASSDRTSIGTDTQYF
TRBJ1-2,TRBV10-3,NA,NA,TGTGCCATCAGCGTTGAGCAGGCCGACGGCTACACCTTC,CAISVEQADGYTF
TRBJ1-1,TRBV6-5,few,NA,TGTGCCAGCAGAACAGGCTCAGGAGAAAACACTGAAGCTTTCTTT,CASRTGSGENTEAFF
TRBJ1-5,TRBV5-6,NA,NA,TGTGCCAGCAGCCTCTTTCATCAGCCCCAGCATTTT,CASSLFHQPQHF
TRBJ1-1,TRBV5-5,once,TRBD1,TGTGCCAGCAGCTTGGGCGACAGGGATACTGAAGCTTTCTTT,CASSLGDRDTEAFF
TRBJ1-1,TRBV6-5,few,NA,TGTGCCAGCAGTCTTTCTAGGATGAACACTGAAGCTTTCTTT,CASSLSRMNTEAFF
TRBJ1-2,TRBV19,NA,NA,TGTGCCAGTAGTGCGACAGTGCGATATGGCTACACCTTC,CASSATVRYGYTF
TRBJ2-7,TRBV9,few,TRBD1,TGTGCCAGCAGCCCCCTGGGGGGGGGACAGGGCTACGAGCAGTACTTC,CASSPLGGGQGYEQYF
TRBJ1-2,TRBV5-4,NA,TRBD1,TGTGCCAGCAGCCCGGGACAGGGGGCAGGACAGGCCTATGGCTACACCTTC,CASSPGQGAGQAYGYTF
TRBJ1-1,TRBV21-1,NA,NA,TGTGCCAGCAGCAATGTAGACAGGACTTTGAACACTGAAGCTTTCTTT,CASSNVDRTLNTEAFF
TRBJ2-3,TRBV6-5,NA,NA,TGTGCCAGCAGCCCCACAGCTACTAGCACAGATACGCAGTATTTT,CASSPTATSTDTQYF
TRBJ1-5,TRBV7-9,NA,TRBD1,TGTGCCAGCAGCTGGACAGGAGACGATCAGCCCCAGCATTTT,CASSWTGDDQPQHF
TRBJ1-5,TRBV15,NA,NA,TGTGCCACCAGCAGAGTGGGCAGCAATCAGCCCCAGCATTTT,CATSRVGSNQPQHF
TRBJ1-6,TRBV5-1,NA,NA,TGCGCCAGCAGCTTGGGGCCCAGGGATTCCTATAATTCACCCCTCCACTTT,CASSLGPRDSYNSPLHF
TRBJ2-3,TRBV30,NA,TRBD2,TGTGCCTGGAGTGTAACGGGGGGGCACACAGATACGCAGTATTTT,CAWSVTGGHTDTQYF
TRBJ2-1,TRBV27,few,TRBD1,TGTGCCAGCAGTTACCAATCCGGGACAGGGATACACAATGAGCAGTTCTTC,CASSYQSGTGIHNEQFF
TRBJ1-4,TRBV9,NA,NA,TGTGCCAGCAGCGCTTATTCGGGGGGGGGCGATGAAAAACTGTTTTTT,CASSAYSGGGDEKLFF
TRBJ2-3,TRBV28,NA,NA,TGTGCCAGCAGTCCCCCCCGAGGGACATACACAGATACGCAGTATTTT,CASSPPRGTYTDTQYF
TRBJ2-2,TRBV19,few,TRBD2,TGTGCCAGTAGTTGGTCTAGCGGGGGGCCAAACACCGGGGAGCTGTTTTTT,CASSWSSGGPNTGELFF
TRBJ2-7,TRBV6-6,NA,NA,TGTGCCAGCAAGAACAGCCACTACGAGCAGTACTTC,CASKNSHYEQYF
TRBJ1-1,TRBV18,NA,NA,TGTGCCAGCTCAGCGGACAGCCTTGAAGCTTTCTTT,CASSADSLEAFF
TRBJ2-5,TRBV7-9,few,NA,TGTGCCAGCACCCCTGGGGGGCTAGCGGAAGAGACCCAGTACTTC,CASTPGGLAEETQYF
TRBJ2-7,TRBV27,NA,TRBD1,TGTGCCAGCAGTTCGGGACAGGGAGACTCCTACGAGCAGTACTTC,CASSSGQGDSYEQYF
TRBJ2-1,TRBV6-7,NA,NA,TGTGCCAGCCAGGGGGGCGACTACAATGAGCAGTTCTTC,CASQGGDYNEQFF
TRBJ2-3,TRBV11-2,NA,TRBD2,TGTGCCAGCAGCTTAGACCAGCGGGGTTCAGATACGCAGTATTTT,CASSLDQRGSDTQYF
TRBJ1-3,TRBV2,NA,NA,TGTGCCAGCTCAGGGATCAACTCTGGAAACACCATATATTTT,CASSGINSGNTIYF
TRBJ2-3,TRBV7-6,NA,TRBD2,TGTGCCAGCAGCTTAGTAGGATTCGGACTAGCGGGCACAGATACGCAGTATTTT,CASSLVGFGLAGTDTQYF
TRBJ2-1,TRBV5-1,NA,TRBD2,TGCGCCAGCAGCCGTGGGACTAGCGGGGGTTCCTACAATGAGCAGTTCTTC,CASSRGTSGGSYNEQFF
TRBJ2-3,TRBV9,NA,NA,TGTGCCAGCAGCGTCGGAAGTAACAGGGAAGGGGTCACAGATACGCAGTATTTT,CASSVGSNREGVTDTQYF
TRBJ1-1,TRBV14,NA,TRBD1,TGTGCCAGCAGGCCGTACCAGGGGGCAATCACTGAAGCTTTCTTT,CASRPYQGAITEAFF
TRBJ1-5,TRBV5-8,NA,TRBD1,TGTGCCAGCAGCAGACGACAGGGAGGCTTCTCCAATCAGCCCCAGCATTTT,CASSRRQGGFSNQPQHF
TRBJ2-3,TRBV15,NA,TRBD1,TGTGCCACCAGCAGAGACCCAGGGGGCGTTGGCACAGATACGCAGTATTTT,CATSRDPGGVGTDTQYF
TRBJ2-3,TRBV4-1,NA,TRBD2,TGCGCCAGCAGCCACCTCCGGGGACTAGCGGGGGGGAGGACAGATACGCAGTATTTT,CASSHLRGLAGGRTDTQYF
TRBJ2-6,TRBV9,few,NA,TGTGCCAGCAGCGTAGATGAGGCTGGGGCCAACGTCCTGACTTTC,CASSVDEAGANVLTF
TRBJ1-2,TRBV9,NA,TRBD1,TGTGCCAGCAGCGTAGGACAGGGGGTCGCGCGCTACACCTTC,CASSVGQGVARYTF
TRBJ1-6,TRBV11-3,NA,TRBD1,TGTGCCAGCAGCTTCCCAGGGACAGGGAGCTCCTATAATTCACCCCTCCACTTT,CASSFPGTGSSYNSPLHF
TRBJ1-5,TRBV5-4,NA,NA,TGTGCCAGCAGCTTGTTGGGGCAAAATCAGCCCCAGCATTTT,CASSLLGQNQPQHF
TRBJ1-1,TRBV6-5,NA,NA,TGTGCCAGCAGTTACTCGTCTCACACTGAAGCTTTCTTT,CASSYSSHTEAFF
TRBJ2-3,TRBV18,NA,NA,TGTGCCAGCTCACCGGGGGCGAAGGATACGCAGTATTTT,CASSPGAKDTQYF